These 21 T cell receptor beta chains share one sample of origin, sequenced in a study of blood T cell repertoires in COVID-19. TCRdb keeps only in-frame clones here, not all; method: immunoSEQ multiplex PCR. The data show more than 200,000 clones, roughly 87% seen once. Material for sequencing was peripheral blood. These receptors originate from a human donor in a cohort sampled during active COVID-19.

The chain recombines TRBV28 with TRBJ2-7; 7 bases match TRBD1. This CDR3 contains 14 residues. V gave up 3 bases and J gave up 5 bases; unmatched junction bases: 7. CDR1 is MDHEN and CDR2 is SYDVKM in the germline V gene. The CDR3 reads CASSFLPDRDEQYF. The CDR3 DNA follows: TGTGCCAGCAGTTTTCTACCAGACAGGGACGAGCAGTACTTC.

The chain uses TRBV5-4 and TRBJ2-1, with 7 positions matching TRBD2. Germline CDR1 reads SGHNT; CDR2 reads YYREEE (reference sequence). This CDR3 contains 16 residues. V was pared by 4 bases and J by 1 base, with 8 bases of the junction left unmatched. The CDR3: CASSAAPSGSYNEQFF. The CDR3 nucleotides are TGTGCCAGCAGCGCTGCCCCTAGCGGATCCTACAATGAGCAGTTCTTC.

The V call is TRBV6-2 or TRBV6-3, the J call TRBJ1-2; D uncertain. CDR3 length equals 13 residues. Germline CDR1 and CDR2: MNHEY and SVGEGT. Trimming cost V 4 bases and J 8 bases, with 14 bases left between them. CDR3 sequence (DNA): TGTGCCAGCAGTTCCTCCCGGCCGGGGGGCTACACCTTC. Translation: CASSSSRPGGYTF.

V and J are TRBV9 and TRBJ1-5, with TRBD1 as a possible D gene (6 bases). The V gene lost 4 bases and the J gene lost 6 bases, with 14 bases spanning the gap. The CDR3 is made up of 14 amino acids. CDR1 SGDLS and CDR2 YYNGEE come from the germline V gene. The CDR3 DNA follows: TGTGCCAGCAGCCCTGGACAGTGGCGTCAGCCCCAGCATTTT. Translating it yields CASSPGQWRQPQHF.

The rearrangement joins TRBV5-1 to TRBJ1-2; D may be TRBD1 (6 bases). Germline CDR1 is SGHRS and CDR2 is YFSETQ. Trimming pared 4 bases from V and 4 bases from J, leaving 14 bases between. This CDR3 is built from 14 residues. The CDR3 coding sequence is TGCGCCAGCAGCAGGGACACACCATTCTATGGCTACACCTTC. It encodes CASSRDTPFYGYTF.

V usage is TRBV11-2 and J usage is TRBJ1-3; TRBD1 agrees at 8 bases. This CDR3 spans 15 amino acids. Germline values: CDR1 SGHAT, CDR2 FQNNGV. Losses at the gene ends were 7 bases for V and 4 bases for J; bases not matched to a gene: 9. CDR3 residues: CASKRTGSSGNTIYF. In DNA, the CDR3 is TGTGCCAGCAAACGGACAGGGTCGTCCGGAAACACCATATATTTT.

The rearrangement links TRBV19 to TRBJ1-5; 7 nucleotides line up with TRBD1. Losses at the gene ends were 1 base for V and 10 bases for J; bases not matched to a gene: 4. The CDR3 length is 13 residues. Per germline, CDR1 LNHDA and CDR2 SQIVND (reference sequence). Here the CDR3 DNA reads TGTGCCAGTAGTATAGGGACAGGCTCCCCCCAGCATTTT. This translates into CASSIGTGSPQHF.

This clone was observed a handful of times. V is TRBV10-3 and J is TRBJ1-2, with 10 positions matching TRBD1. Losses at the gene ends were 2 bases for V and 8 bases for J; bases not matched to a gene: 11. Germline lookup yields CDR1 ENHRY and CDR2 SYGVKD. This CDR3 spans 16 amino acids. CDR3 nucleotides: TGTGCCATCAGTGAGACCATGGACAGGGGGACTCGAGGCTACACCTTC. Encoded protein: CAISETMDRGTRGYTF.

The chain employs TRBV7-2 and TRBJ2-1; 9 nucleotides line up with TRBD2. The CDR3 extends over 15 amino acids. CDR1 and CDR2 (germline): SGHTA, FQGNSA. V was pared by 1 base and J by 9 bases, with 7 bases of the junction left unmatched. As DNA, the CDR3 is TGTGCCAGCAGCTTAGTTGCGGGGGGGCCGGGTGAGCAGTTCTTC. This sequence encodes CASSLVAGGPGEQFF.

The rearrangement uses TRBV29-1 and TRBJ1-2; 9 nucleotides match TRBD1. Per the germline V gene, CDR1 is SQVTM and CDR2 is ANQGSEA. This CDR3 spans 11 amino acids. V was pared by 1 base and J by 10 bases, with 1 base of the junction left unmatched. CDR3 in DNA: TGCAGCGTTGAAGGGACAGGGGTCTACACCTTC. Translation: CSVEGTGVYTF.

The table lists this clone with a few counts. The rearrangement uses TRBV6-1 and TRBJ2-5; no clear D. Trimming stripped 3 bases from V and 2 bases from J, with 10 bases between. CDR1 MNHNS and CDR2 SASEGT come from the germline V gene. The CDR3 is 14 residues long. The CDR3 bases are TGTGCCAGCAGTGATCACGCCCTACAAGAGACCCAGTACTTC. This gives the protein CASSDHALQETQYF.

The V and J genes are TRBV12-3 or TRBV12-4 and TRBJ1-6, with D perhaps matching TRBD1 (6 bases). This CDR3 has 11 amino acids. Between the trimmed V and J ends, which lost 5 bases and 13 bases, there was a span of 9 bases. The chain's CDR3 is CASSPGVPLHF. CDR3 bases: TGTGCCAGCAGTCCAGGGGTTCCCCTCCACTTT.

The chain is built from TRBV5-1 and TRBJ2-3; 12 bases agree with TRBD2. The CDR3 totals 17 residues. The germline V gene has CDR1 SGHRS and CDR2 YFSETQ. Trimming at V came to 4 bases and at J to 2 bases, leaving 8 bases not matched to a gene. Here the CDR3 DNA reads TGCGCCAGCAGCCGTGGACTAGCGGGGAGATCCACAGATACGCAGTATTTT. Its protein product is CASSRGLAGRSTDTQYF. The entire variable domain, with the rest obtained from reference TRBV5-1 and TRBJ2-3, is as follows: KAGVTQTPRYLIKTRGQQVTLSCSPISGHRSVSWYQQTPGQGLQFLFEYFSETQRNKGNFPGRFSGRQFSNSRSEMNVSTLELGDSALYLCASSRGLAGRSTDTQYFGPGTRLTVL.

J is TRBJ1-2 and V is TRBV29-1; no definite D call. The CDR3 is made up of 14 amino acids. The V end was cut by 6 bases, the J end by 9 bases, with 23 bases between. Germline V CDR1 and CDR2: SQVTM, ANQGSEA. CDR3 DNA sequence: TGCAGCGTCCTGAGTCTACGGGGAGCTCAGAGCTACACCTTC. Translated, it gives CSVLSLRGAQSYTF.

The chain couples TRBV6-1 to TRBJ1-5; 7 bases are shared with TRBD1. The CDR3 extends over 17 amino acids. The ends lost 2 bases at V and 2 bases at J; junction bases unmatched: 9. The germline gives CDR1 MNHNS, CDR2 SASEGT. The CDR3 spells CASSEPPTGLGNQPQHF. DNA for the CDR3: TGTGCCAGCAGTGAACCCCCGACAGGGTTAGGCAATCAGCCCCAGCATTTT.

This sequence joins TRBV9 and TRBJ2-5; D gene ambiguous. Trimming shortened V by 0 bases and J by 5 bases, and 11 bases separated the two germline ends. This CDR3 comprises 14 residues. Germline lookup yields CDR1 SGDLS and CDR2 YYNGEE. The CDR3 DNA reads TGTGCCAGCAGCGTAGAAGCCCATGTGGAGACCCAGTACTTC. Translated: CASSVEAHVETQYF. The full variable domain, its missing parts supplied by reference TRBV9 and TRBJ2-5, is DSGVTQTPKHLITATGQRVTLRCSPRSGDLSVYWYQQSLDQGLQFLIQYYNGEERAKGNILERFSAQQFPDLHSELNLSSLELGDSALYFCASSVEAHVETQYFGPGTRLLVL.

The DNA of the CDR3 is TGTGCCAGCAGCTTAGTCAACGAGCAGTACTTC. It codes for CASSLVNEQYF. V usage is TRBV7-2 and J usage is TRBJ2-7; D gene ambiguous. The CDR3 is made up of 11 amino acids. CDR1 and CDR2 (germline): SGHTA, FQGNSA. Trimming took off 1 base at V and 5 bases at J, with 3 bases between the two ends.

The rearrangement joins TRBV2 to TRBJ1-3; D is unclear. Germline-derived CDR1 and CDR2 are SNHLY and FYNNEI. The germline V and J ends were trimmed by 4 bases and 1 base, with 8 bases remaining between them. The CDR3 length is 14 residues. Here the CDR3 reads CASSGSTSGNTIYF. Written as DNA, the CDR3 is TGTGCCAGCAGTGGGTCTACGTCTGGAAACACCATATATTTT.

This chain connects TRBV11-2 to TRBJ2-7, with a tentative D call TRBD2 (5 bases). CDR3 length equals 12 residues. Trimming took off 4 bases at V and 5 bases at J, with 9 bases between the two ends. CDR1 SGHAT and CDR2 FQNNGV come from the germline V gene. CDR3 loop: CASSSDYNEQYF. CDR3 sequence (DNA): TGTGCCAGCAGCTCTGACTACAACGAGCAGTACTTC.

The V call is TRBV7-9, the J call TRBJ1-1; D might be TRBD1 (6 bases). V lost 4 bases and J lost 3, with 12 bases in between. The CDR3 loop spans 14 amino acids. From germline, CDR1 is SEHNR and CDR2 FQNEAQ (reference sequence). DNA for the CDR3: TGTGCCAGCAGCTCCTCCCAGGGGCACACTGAAGCTTTCTTT. Translation gives CASSSSQGHTEAFF.

The gene calls are TRBV19 and TRBJ1-1; D is undetermined. This CDR3 is 13 amino acids long. Germline CDR1 is LNHDA and CDR2 is SQIVND (reference sequence). The V end lost 5 bases, the J end lost 7 bases, and 14 bases lay between the germline ends. The CDR3 here is CASSAEGGNEAFF. CDR3 DNA sequence: TGTGCCAGTAGTGCGGAGGGAGGAAATGAAGCTTTCTTT.